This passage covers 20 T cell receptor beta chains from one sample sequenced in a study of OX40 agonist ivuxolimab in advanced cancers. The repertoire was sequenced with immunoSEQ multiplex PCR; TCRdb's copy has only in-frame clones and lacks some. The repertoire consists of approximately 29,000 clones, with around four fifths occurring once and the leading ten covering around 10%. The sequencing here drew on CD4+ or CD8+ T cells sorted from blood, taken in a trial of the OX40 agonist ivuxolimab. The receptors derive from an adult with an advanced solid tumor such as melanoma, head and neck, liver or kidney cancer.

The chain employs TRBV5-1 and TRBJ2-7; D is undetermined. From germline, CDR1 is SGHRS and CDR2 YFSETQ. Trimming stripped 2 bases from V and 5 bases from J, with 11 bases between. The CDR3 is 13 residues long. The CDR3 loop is CASSFLPQDEQYF. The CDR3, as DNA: TGCGCCAGCAGCTTTTTGCCCCAAGACGAGCAGTACTTC.

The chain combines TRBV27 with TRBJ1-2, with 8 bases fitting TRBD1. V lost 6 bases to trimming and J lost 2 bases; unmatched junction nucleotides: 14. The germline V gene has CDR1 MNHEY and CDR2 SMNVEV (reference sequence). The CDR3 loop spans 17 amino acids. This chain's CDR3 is CASSSGTSGGKNYGYTF. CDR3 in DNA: TGTGCCAGCAGCTCCGGGACTTCAGGGGGCAAAAACTATGGCTACACCTTC.

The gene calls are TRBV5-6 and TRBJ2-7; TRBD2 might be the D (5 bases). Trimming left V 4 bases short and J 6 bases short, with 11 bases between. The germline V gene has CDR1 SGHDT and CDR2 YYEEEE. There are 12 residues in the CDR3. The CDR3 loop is CASSPISGEQYF. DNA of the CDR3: TGTGCCAGCAGCCCCATCAGCGGCGAGCAGTACTTC.

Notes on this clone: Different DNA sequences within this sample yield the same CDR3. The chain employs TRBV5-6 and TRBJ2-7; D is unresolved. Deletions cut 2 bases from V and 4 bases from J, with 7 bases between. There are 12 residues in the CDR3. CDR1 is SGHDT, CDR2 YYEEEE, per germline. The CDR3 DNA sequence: TGTGCCAGCAGCTTACAAGGATACGAGCAGTACTTC. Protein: CASSLQGYEQYF.

This chain's CDR3 is CASSLRVTNQPQHF. The CDR3 nucleotides read TGTGCCAGCAGTCTTCGGGTTACCAATCAGCCCCAGCATTTT. The gene calls are TRBV6-5 and TRBJ1-5; no clear D gene. This CDR3 comprises 14 residues. Germline CDR1 reads MNHEY; CDR2 reads SVGAGI. V was trimmed by 5 bases and J by 3 bases, leaving 11 bases between them.

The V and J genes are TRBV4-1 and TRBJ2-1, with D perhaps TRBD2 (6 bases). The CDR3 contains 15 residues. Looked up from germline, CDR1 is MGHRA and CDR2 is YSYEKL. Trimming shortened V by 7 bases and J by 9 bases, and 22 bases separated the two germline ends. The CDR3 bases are TGCGCCAGCACACCGGGACTCCAAGTGCAGGGTGAGCAGTTCTTC. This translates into CASTPGLQVQGEQFF.

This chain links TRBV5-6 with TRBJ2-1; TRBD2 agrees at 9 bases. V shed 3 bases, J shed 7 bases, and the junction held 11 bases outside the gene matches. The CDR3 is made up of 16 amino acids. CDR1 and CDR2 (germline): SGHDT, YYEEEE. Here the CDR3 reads CASSWAGGGPLNEQFF. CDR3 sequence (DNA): TGTGCCAGCAGCTGGGCGGGAGGGGGGCCCCTAAATGAGCAGTTCTTC.

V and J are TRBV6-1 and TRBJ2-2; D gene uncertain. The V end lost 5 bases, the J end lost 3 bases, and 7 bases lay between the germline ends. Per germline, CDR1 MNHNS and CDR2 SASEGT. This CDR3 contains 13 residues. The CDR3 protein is CASSPVDTGELFF. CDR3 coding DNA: TGTGCCAGCAGTCCCGTGGACACCGGGGAGCTGTTTTTT.

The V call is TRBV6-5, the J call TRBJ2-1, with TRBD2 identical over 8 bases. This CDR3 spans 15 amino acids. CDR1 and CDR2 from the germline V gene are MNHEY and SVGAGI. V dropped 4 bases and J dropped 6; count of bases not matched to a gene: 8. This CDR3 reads CASSWGLVVGNEQFF. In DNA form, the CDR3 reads TGTGCCAGCAGTTGGGGACTAGTAGTCGGCAATGAGCAGTTCTTC.

CDR3 region: CASSPPGRSPWEGYTF. CDR3 DNA: TGTGCCAGCAGCCCGCCGGGACGAAGCCCTTGGGAAGGCTACACCTTC. This chain joins TRBV11-1 and TRBJ1-2; weak D call: TRBD1 (5 bases). This CDR3 spans 16 amino acids. Germline loops: CDR1 SGHAT, CDR2 FQDESV (reference sequence). V was pared by 5 bases and J by 8 bases, with 24 bases between.

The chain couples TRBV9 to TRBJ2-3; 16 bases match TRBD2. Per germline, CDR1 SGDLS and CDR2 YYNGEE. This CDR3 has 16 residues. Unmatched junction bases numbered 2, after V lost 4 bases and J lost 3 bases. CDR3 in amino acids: CASSSGLAGGTDTQYF. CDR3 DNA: TGTGCCAGCAGCTCGGGACTAGCGGGGGGGACAGATACGCAGTATTTT.

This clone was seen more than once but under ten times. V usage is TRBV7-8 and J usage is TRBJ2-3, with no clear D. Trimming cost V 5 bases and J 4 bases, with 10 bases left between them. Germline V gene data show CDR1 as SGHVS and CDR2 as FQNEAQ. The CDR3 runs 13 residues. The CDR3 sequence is CASSLVLADTQYF. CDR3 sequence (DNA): TGTGCCAGCAGCCTGGTTTTGGCAGATACGCAGTATTTT.

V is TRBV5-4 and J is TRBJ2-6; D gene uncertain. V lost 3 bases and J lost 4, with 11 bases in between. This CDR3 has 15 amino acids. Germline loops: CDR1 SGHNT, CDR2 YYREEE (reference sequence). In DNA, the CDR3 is TGTGCCAGCAGCTGGGCCGCCTCAGGGGCCAACGTCCTGACTTTC. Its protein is CASSWAASGANVLTF.

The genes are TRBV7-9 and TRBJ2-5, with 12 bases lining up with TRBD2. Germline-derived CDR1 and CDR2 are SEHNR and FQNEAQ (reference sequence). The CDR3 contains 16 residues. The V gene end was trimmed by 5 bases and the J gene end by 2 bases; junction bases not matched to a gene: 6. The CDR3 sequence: CASSLGTSGLQETQYF. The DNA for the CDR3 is TGTGCCAGCAGCCTGGGGACTAGCGGGCTACAAGAGACCCAGTACTTC. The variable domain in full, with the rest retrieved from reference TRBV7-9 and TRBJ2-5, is DTGVSQNPRHKITKRGQNVTFRCDPISEHNRLYWYRQTLGQGPEFLTYFQNEAQLEKSRLLSDRFSAERPKGSFSTLEIQRTEQGDSAMYLCASSLGTSGLQETQYFGPGTRLLVL.

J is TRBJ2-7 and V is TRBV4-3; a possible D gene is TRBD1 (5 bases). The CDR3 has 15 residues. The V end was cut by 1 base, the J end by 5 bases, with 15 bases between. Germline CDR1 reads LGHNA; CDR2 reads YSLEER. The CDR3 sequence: CASSQVVAGSHEQYF. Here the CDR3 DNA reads TGCGCCAGCAGCCAAGTGGTCGCAGGGTCCCACGAGCAGTACTTC.

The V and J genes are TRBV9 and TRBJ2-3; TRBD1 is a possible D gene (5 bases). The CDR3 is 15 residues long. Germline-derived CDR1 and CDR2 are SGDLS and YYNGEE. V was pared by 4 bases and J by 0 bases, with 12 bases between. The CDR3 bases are TGTGCCAGCAGCTTGCAGGGTCGTAGCACAGATACGCAGTATTTT. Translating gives CASSLQGRSTDTQYF.

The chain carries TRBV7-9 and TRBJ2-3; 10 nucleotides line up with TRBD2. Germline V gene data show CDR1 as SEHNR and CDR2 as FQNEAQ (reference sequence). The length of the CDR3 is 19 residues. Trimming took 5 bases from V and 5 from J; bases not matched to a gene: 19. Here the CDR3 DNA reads TGTGCCAGCAGCCTCCCGGGGGGTAGCGGGGGGCCTGTAGGAGATACGCAGTATTTT. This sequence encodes CASSLPGGSGGPVGDTQYF.

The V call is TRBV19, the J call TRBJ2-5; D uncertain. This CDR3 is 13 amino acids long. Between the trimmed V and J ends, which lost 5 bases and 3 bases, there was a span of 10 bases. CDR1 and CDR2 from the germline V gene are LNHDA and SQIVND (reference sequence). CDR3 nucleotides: TGTGCCAGTAGTCCTCGTTGGGAAGAGACCCAGTACTTC. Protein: CASSPRWEETQYF.

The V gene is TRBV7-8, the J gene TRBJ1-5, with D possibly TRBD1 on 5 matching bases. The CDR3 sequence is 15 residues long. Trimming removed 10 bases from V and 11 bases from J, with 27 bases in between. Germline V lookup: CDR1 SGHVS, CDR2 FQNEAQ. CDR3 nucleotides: TGTGCCACCCAGGGAAGGTTCAGACCACGATCAGCCCAGCATTTT. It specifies CATQGRFRPRSAQHF.

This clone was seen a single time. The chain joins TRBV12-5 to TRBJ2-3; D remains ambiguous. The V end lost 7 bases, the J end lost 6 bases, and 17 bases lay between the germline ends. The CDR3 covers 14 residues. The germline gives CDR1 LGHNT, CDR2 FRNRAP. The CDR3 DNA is TGTGCTAGTGCCCTTCCCATTAAAACGGATACGCAGTATTTT. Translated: CASALPIKTDTQYF.